This entry features one TCR beta chain sequence. This specimen comes from a study of PD-L1 blockade in urothelial cancer. Produced via immunoSEQ multiplex PCR; TCRdb's table is partial and in-frame only. Of around 45,000 clones in the sample, approximately 83% were seen once. Sample time point: peripheral blood 6 weeks after treatment start. The CDR3 length is 15 residues. The ends were cut back, 6 bases at V and 8 bases at J, with 22 bases in the middle. CDR1 MNHNS and CDR2 SASEGT come from the germline V gene. The material was PBMCs, obtained around atezolizumab (anti-PD-L1) treatment. The TCR sequence derives from a man aged 55 to 70 with urothelial cancer. V is TRBV6-1 and J is TRBJ1-2; perhaps TRBD1 as D (6 bases). In nucleotides, the CDR3 is TGTGCCAGCAGGGGGCCTACGGGGGGCGCGGAGGGCTACACCTTC. Translating it yields CASRGPTGGAEGYTF.